This TCR beta chain came from a study of patients and donors after allogeneic stem cell transplantation. Each CDR3 protein gets one entry after TCRdb re-called the RT-PCR reads with MiXCR. Of 920,000 or so distinct CDR3 sequences in the sample, 18% are singletons; the top ten hold roughly 6%. Germline values: CDR1 KGHDR, CDR2 SFDVKD. Trimming removed 3 bases at V and 4 bases at J, with 5 bases between. This CDR3 spans 12 amino acids. The chain carries TRBV24-1 and TRBJ1-2, with D unresolved. The receptor comes from a human donor who was either an allogeneic HSCT recipient or a stem cell or donor lymphocyte infusion donor (not recorded which). It is not recorded whose cells these are; they may come from a transplant donor. Specimen: blood, either unsorted or a sorted T cell fraction (not recorded which). CDR3: CATSDNFYGYTF. The CDR3 nucleotides are TGTGCCACCAGTGATAATTTCTATGGCTACACCTTC.